This TCR beta chain was retrieved from a study of T cells after somatic rescue of genetic block. The assay was immunoSEQ multiplex PCR, and TCRdb's table has in-frame clones only and misses some. Among about 120,000 clones listed, over 80% were seen once. CDR1 GTSNPN and CDR2 SVGIG come from the germline V gene (reference sequence). V gave up 8 bases and J gave up 3 bases, with 14 bases separating them. This CDR3 has 13 residues. The origin of this receptor is a woman aged 18-30 years. Specimen: peripheral blood mononuclear cells (PBMCs). The gene calls are TRBV30 and TRBJ1-5, with a possible D match to TRBD1 (6 bases). CDR3 in amino acids: CATGGRANQPQHF. The CDR3 nucleotides read TGTGCCACTGGGGGCAGAGCCAATCAGCCCCAGCATTTT.